This entry lists 26 T cell receptor beta chains sequenced from one sample in a study of shared clonotypes between healthy human individuals. Data came from immunoSEQ multiplex PCR; TCRdb stores just in-frame clones and leaves some out. The sample includes more than 1.2 million clones, 98% to 99% of them seen just once. The sequenced sample was naive CD4+ T cells sorted from blood. Subset here: CD45RA+ positively selected. All receptors derive from a man under 40 in good health.

A single count supports this clone. CDR3 loop: CASSTGTFYEQYF. The CDR3 DNA is TGTGCCAGCAGTACGGGGACATTCTACGAGCAGTACTTC. The rearrangement joins TRBV5-4 to TRBJ2-7; maybe TRBD1 (6 bases). CDR1 SGHNT and CDR2 YYREEE come from the germline V gene (reference sequence). The V gene lost 5 bases and the J gene lost 3 bases, with 12 bases spanning the gap. The CDR3 consists of 13 residues.

This rearrangement joins TRBV6-5 to TRBJ1-4; 7 bases fit TRBD1. The CDR3 has 15 residues. Trimming removed 6 bases from V and 1 base from J; junction bases left unmatched: 5. CDR1 MNHEY and CDR2 SVGAGI come from the germline V gene. CDR3 amino acids: CASRTQGVTNEKLFF. For the CDR3, the DNA is TGTGCCAGCAGGACCCAGGGGGTAACTAATGAAAAACTGTTTTTT.

CDR3 residues: CASSLTSGSEQYF. The CDR3 nucleotides read TGTGCCAGCAGCCTCACTAGCGGGAGCGAGCAGTACTTC. The chain joins TRBV6-5 to TRBJ2-7, with 11 bases identical to TRBD2. The V segment lost 6 bases and the J segment 6 bases; nucleotides outside the gene matches: 4. This CDR3 has 13 residues. The germline V gene has CDR1 MNHEY and CDR2 SVGAGI.

The chain links TRBV19 to TRBJ1-1, with D possibly being TRBD1 (6 bases). Per the germline V gene, CDR1 is LNHDA and CDR2 is SQIVND (reference sequence). The V end lost 1 base, the J end lost 0 bases, and 9 bases lay between the germline ends. The CDR3 has 15 amino acids. Here the CDR3 reads CASSIVAGVNTEAFF. Written as DNA, the CDR3 is TGTGCCAGTAGTATAGTGGCAGGGGTGAACACTGAAGCTTTCTTT.

The DNA for the CDR3 is TGTGCCAGCAGCTTACGGGGGGCTAGGAGGAGCTTTCTCACAGATACGCAGTATTTT. Translation gives CASSLRGARRSFLTDTQYF. This sequence joins TRBV7-2 and TRBJ2-3; D is perhaps TRBD2 (7 bases). The germline V gene has CDR1 SGHTA and CDR2 FQGNSA. There are 19 residues in the CDR3. With 2 bases removed from V and 2 bases from J, the gap between germline ends came to 23 bases.

This chain uses TRBV27 with TRBJ1-3; D gene uncertain. V was clipped by 2 bases and J by 0 bases, with 11 bases between them. The CDR3 covers 16 residues. Germline CDR1 and CDR2: MNHEY and SMNVEV (reference sequence). CDR3 sequence reads: CASSLSQSNSGNTIYF. The DNA of the CDR3 is TGTGCCAGCAGTTTAAGCCAGTCTAACTCTGGAAACACCATATATTTT.

The chain recombines TRBV7-2 with TRBJ1-1; a possible D gene is TRBD1 (5 bases). The ends were cut back, 0 bases at V and 4 bases at J, with 12 bases in the middle. Germline loops: CDR1 SGHTA, CDR2 FQGNSA. This CDR3 has 15 amino acids. The DNA for the CDR3 is TGTGCCAGCAGCTTAGCCAGAAGGGGAAGCACTGAAGCTTTCTTT. Its translation: CASSLARRGSTEAFF.

On this clone itself: This CDR3 is also generated by other DNA sequences in the sample. The chain carries TRBV9 and TRBJ2-7; the D gene is possibly TRBD2 (5 bases). The CDR3 runs 14 residues. V was clipped by 0 bases and J by 4 bases, with 11 bases between them. In germline, CDR1 is SGDLS, CDR2 YYNGEE. The CDR3 DNA reads as TGTGCCAGCAGCGTAGGGGTGGGCGGGTACGAGCAGTACTTC. It translates to CASSVGVGGYEQYF. Variable domain in full (rest from reference TRBV9 and TRBJ2-7): DSGVTQTPKHLITATGQRVTLRCSPRSGDLSVYWYQQSLDQGLQFLIQYYNGEERAKGNILERFSAQQFPDLHSELNLSSLELGDSALYFCASSVGVGGYEQYFGPGTRLTVT.

The CDR3 DNA is TGTGCCAGCCAATATAGTTCAGACTATGGCTACACCTTC. Translating gives CASQYSSDYGYTF. The rearrangement links TRBV19 to TRBJ1-2; D is undetermined. The CDR3 contains 13 residues. V was clipped by 9 bases and J by 3 bases, with 14 bases between them. The germline V gene encodes CDR1 LNHDA and CDR2 SQIVND (reference sequence). Full variable domain (rest looked up from reference TRBV19 and TRBJ1-2): DGGITQSPKYLFRKEGQNVTLSCEQNLNHDAMYWYRQDPGQGLRLIYYSQIVNDFQKGDIAEGYSVSREKKESFPLTVTSAQKNPTAFYLCASQYSSDYGYTFGSGTRLTVV.

The chain joins TRBV9 to TRBJ1-5; D not resolved. V was cut by 0 bases and J by 6 bases, with 7 bases left in between. Per the germline V gene, CDR1 is SGDLS and CDR2 is YYNGEE. The length of the CDR3 is 13 residues. The CDR3 spells CASSVESGQPQHF. The CDR3 DNA sequence: TGTGCCAGCAGCGTAGAGTCAGGTCAGCCCCAGCATTTT.

J is TRBJ1-2 and V is TRBV7-9, with D perhaps TRBD1 (5 bases). The germline V gene encodes CDR1 SEHNR and CDR2 FQNEAQ (reference sequence). Trimming removed 5 bases at V and 8 bases at J, with 21 bases between. The length of the CDR3 is 15 residues. CDR3 residues: CASSPSRAAPGGYTF. The CDR3 bases are TGTGCCAGCAGCCCGAGCAGGGCAGCCCCCGGAGGCTACACCTTC. Drawing the rest from reference TRBV7-9 and TRBJ1-2, the complete variable domain is DTGVSQNPRHKITKRGQNVTFRCDPISEHNRLYWYRQTLGQGPEFLTYFQNEAQLEKSRLLSDRFSAERPKGSFSTLEIQRTEQGDSAMYLCASSPSRAAPGGYTFGSGTRLTVV.

This sequence joins TRBV11-2 and TRBJ2-7; 8 bases agree with TRBD2. J lost 4 bases, V lost 2 bases, and 4 bases had no gene match. Germline lookup yields CDR1 SGHAT and CDR2 FQNNGV. This CDR3 has 14 residues. CDR3 in DNA: TGTGCCAGCAGCTTACTAGCGGGCATATACGAGCAGTACTTC. Translated, it gives CASSLLAGIYEQYF.

The chain uses TRBV9 and TRBJ2-7, with 9 bases fitting TRBD1. Germline trimming cut 0 bases from V and 5 bases from J; bases unmatched to any gene: 6. CDR1 SGDLS and CDR2 YYNGEE come from the germline V gene. CDR3 length: 15 residues. This CDR3 reads CASSVDWDRDHEQYF. The CDR3 DNA follows: TGTGCCAGCAGCGTAGATTGGGACAGGGACCACGAGCAGTACTTC.

The V and J genes are TRBV10-1 and TRBJ2-1, with 15 positions matching TRBD2. V lost 2 bases, J lost 3 bases, and 8 bases stayed unmatched. Germline V gives CDR1 WNHNN, CDR2 SYGVQD (reference sequence). CDR3 length: 19 amino acids. The CDR3 DNA is TGCGCCAGCAGTGAGGCAGGACTAGCGGGAGGGCAAGGCTACAATGAGCAGTTCTTC. Protein sequence: CASSEAGLAGGQGYNEQFF.

J is TRBJ2-7 and V is TRBV13; 10 nucleotides agree with TRBD1. The CDR3 runs to 15 residues. Germline V gene sequence: CDR1 PRHDT, CDR2 FYEKMQ (reference sequence). V lost 3 bases and J lost 5; bases outside the gene matches: 7. The CDR3 DNA reads as TGTGCCAGCAGCTTCCGACAGGGGGCGGCCGACGAGCAGTACTTC. Translating it yields CASSFRQGAADEQYF. Full variable domain (missing parts from reference TRBV13 and TRBJ2-7): AAGVIQSPRHLIKEKRETATLKCYPIPRHDTVYWYQQGPGQDPQFLISFYEKMQSDKGSIPDRFSAQQFSDYHSELNMSSLELGDSALYFCASSFRQGAADEQYFGPGTRLTVT.

The gene calls are TRBV19 and TRBJ2-3, with 9 nucleotides matching TRBD2. From germline, CDR1 is LNHDA and CDR2 SQIVND (reference sequence). The CDR3 is 16 amino acids. With V trimmed by 4 bases and J by 2 bases, 7 bases remained unmatched. The CDR3 DNA follows: TGTGCCAGTAGTACCGAAAGCGGGAGGTTCACAGATACGCAGTATTTT. Its protein is CASSTESGRFTDTQYF.

The chain carries TRBV4-1 and TRBJ2-1; D might be TRBD1 or TRBD2, each matching 5 bases. V was pared by 0 bases and J by 1 base, with 13 bases between. The CDR3 spans 17 residues. CDR1 is MGHRA, CDR2 YSYEKL, per germline. The CDR3 here is CASSQEMGTVSYNEQFF. CDR3 DNA: TGCGCCAGCAGCCAAGAGATGGGGACCGTATCCTACAATGAGCAGTTCTTC.

The V call is TRBV6-1, the J call TRBJ2-7; D gene ambiguous. The CDR3 sequence is 13 residues long. V dropped 3 bases and J dropped 0 bases, with 6 bases sitting between them. Germline lookup yields CDR1 MNHNS and CDR2 SASEGT. In DNA, the CDR3 is TGTGCCAGCAGTGACATAGGCTCCTACGAGCAGTACTTC. This sequence encodes CASSDIGSYEQYF.

The rearrangement links TRBV7-2 to TRBJ2-7; 11 bases map to TRBD2. The CDR3 totals 15 residues. Trimming cost V 8 bases and J 4 bases; bases outside gene matches: 10. Germline V CDR1 and CDR2: SGHTA, FQGNSA. The CDR3 sequence: CASVYLAGGRYEQYF. The DNA of the CDR3 is TGTGCCAGCGTATATCTAGCGGGAGGTCGGTACGAGCAGTACTTC.

This chain links TRBV5-1 with TRBJ2-5, with unresolved D. The V end was cut by 4 bases, the J end by 5 bases, with 12 bases between. Germline V gene sequence: CDR1 SGHRS, CDR2 YFSETQ. The CDR3 extends over 13 amino acids. The CDR3 nucleotides are TGCGCCAGCAGCCAAGGGCCATTGGAGACCCAGTACTTC. Translating gives CASSQGPLETQYF.

J is TRBJ2-1 and V is TRBV5-1, with TRBD2 matching over 15 bases. The germline V gene has CDR1 SGHRS and CDR2 YFSETQ. The trim removed 2 bases at V and 9 bases at J, leaving 9 bases unmatched. This CDR3 comprises 17 residues. CDR3 loop: CASSLPPGTSGRSEQFF. In nucleotides, the CDR3 is TGCGCCAGCAGCTTACCCCCTGGGACTAGCGGGAGGAGTGAGCAGTTCTTC.

CDR3 region: CSATSSEAFF. CDR3 sequence (DNA): TGCAGTGCTACCTCCTCTGAAGCTTTCTTT. The chain couples TRBV20-1 to TRBJ1-1, with D uncertain. The V end was cut by 4 bases, the J end by 6 bases, with 6 bases between. This CDR3 spans 10 amino acids. Germline V gives CDR1 DFQATT, CDR2 SNEGSKA (reference sequence).

The chain employs TRBV5-6 and TRBJ2-5; 9 nucleotides align to TRBD1. In germline, CDR1 is SGHDT, CDR2 YYEEEE. Trimming took 3 bases from V and 5 from J; bases not matched to a gene: 2. CDR3 length: 13 amino acids. The CDR3 region is CASSWDRVETQYF. The CDR3 DNA follows: TGTGCCAGCAGCTGGGACAGGGTTGAGACCCAGTACTTC.

On this clone: The same CDR3 also results from other DNA sequences found in this sample. V is TRBV9 and J is TRBJ1-1; D possibly corresponds to TRBD1 (5 bases). CDR1 is SGDLS and CDR2 is YYNGEE in the germline V gene. Trimming left V 0 bases short and J 0 bases short, with 9 bases between. CDR3 length equals 15 residues. The CDR3 sequence is CASSVGGIMNTEAFF. Here the CDR3 DNA reads TGTGCCAGCAGCGTAGGGGGGATAATGAACACTGAAGCTTTCTTT. The full variable domain, in which reference TRBV9 and TRBJ1-1 provide the parts outside the CDR3, is DSGVTQTPKHLITATGQRVTLRCSPRSGDLSVYWYQQSLDQGLQFLIQYYNGEERAKGNILERFSAQQFPDLHSELNLSSLELGDSALYFCASSVGGIMNTEAFFGQGTRLTVV.

The rearrangement uses TRBV25-1 and TRBJ1-2, with unresolved D. This CDR3 region has 12 residues. The germline gives CDR1 MGHDK, CDR2 SYGVNS. Trimming pared 1 base from V and 8 bases from J, leaving 8 bases between. The CDR3 loop is CASSESVRGYTF. The CDR3 DNA follows: TGTGCCAGCAGTGAATCGGTCAGGGGCTACACCTTC.

The chain uses TRBV6-6 and TRBJ1-5; D possibly corresponds to TRBD1 (5 bases). The V end was cut by 7 bases, the J end by 5 bases, with 15 bases between. This CDR3 contains 14 residues. From germline, CDR1 is MNHNY and CDR2 SVGAGI (reference sequence). DNA of the CDR3: TGTGCCAGCAACACGCCGGGGGAGGATCAGCCCCAGCATTTT. Amino acids: CASNTPGEDQPQHF.